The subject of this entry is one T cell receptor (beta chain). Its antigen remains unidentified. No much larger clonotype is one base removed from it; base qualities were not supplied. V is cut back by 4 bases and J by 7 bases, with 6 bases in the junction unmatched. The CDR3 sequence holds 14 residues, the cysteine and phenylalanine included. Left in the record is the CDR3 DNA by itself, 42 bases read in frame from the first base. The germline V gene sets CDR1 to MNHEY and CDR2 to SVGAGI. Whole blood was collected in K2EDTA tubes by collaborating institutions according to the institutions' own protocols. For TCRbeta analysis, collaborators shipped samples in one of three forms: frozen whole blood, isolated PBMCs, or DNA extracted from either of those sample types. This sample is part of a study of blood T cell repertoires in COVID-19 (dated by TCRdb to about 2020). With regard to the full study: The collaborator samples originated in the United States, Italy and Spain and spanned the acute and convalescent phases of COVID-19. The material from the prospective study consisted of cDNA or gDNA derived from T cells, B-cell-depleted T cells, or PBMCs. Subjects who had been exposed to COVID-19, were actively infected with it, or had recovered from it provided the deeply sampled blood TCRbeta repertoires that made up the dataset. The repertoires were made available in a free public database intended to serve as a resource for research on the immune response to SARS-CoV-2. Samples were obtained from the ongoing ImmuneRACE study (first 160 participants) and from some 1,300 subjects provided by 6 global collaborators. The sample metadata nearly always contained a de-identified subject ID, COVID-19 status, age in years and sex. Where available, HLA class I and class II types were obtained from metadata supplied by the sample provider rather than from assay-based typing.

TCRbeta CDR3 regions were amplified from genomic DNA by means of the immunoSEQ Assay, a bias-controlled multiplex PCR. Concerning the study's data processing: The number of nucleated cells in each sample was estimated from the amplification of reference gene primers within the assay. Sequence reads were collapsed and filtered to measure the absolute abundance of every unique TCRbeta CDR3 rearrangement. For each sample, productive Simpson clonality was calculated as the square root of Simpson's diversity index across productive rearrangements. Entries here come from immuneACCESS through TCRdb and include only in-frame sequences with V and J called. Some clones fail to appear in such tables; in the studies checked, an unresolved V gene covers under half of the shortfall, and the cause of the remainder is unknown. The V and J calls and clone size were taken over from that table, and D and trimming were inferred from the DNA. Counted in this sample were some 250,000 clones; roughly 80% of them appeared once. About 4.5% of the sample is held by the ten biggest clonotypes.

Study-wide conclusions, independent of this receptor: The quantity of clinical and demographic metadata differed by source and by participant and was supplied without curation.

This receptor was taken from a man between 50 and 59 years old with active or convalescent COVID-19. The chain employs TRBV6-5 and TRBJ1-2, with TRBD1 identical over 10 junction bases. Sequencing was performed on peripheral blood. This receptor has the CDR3 CASSFGTGAGGYTF. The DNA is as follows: TGTGCCAGCAGTTTCGGGACAGGGGCGGGTGGCTACACCTTC.